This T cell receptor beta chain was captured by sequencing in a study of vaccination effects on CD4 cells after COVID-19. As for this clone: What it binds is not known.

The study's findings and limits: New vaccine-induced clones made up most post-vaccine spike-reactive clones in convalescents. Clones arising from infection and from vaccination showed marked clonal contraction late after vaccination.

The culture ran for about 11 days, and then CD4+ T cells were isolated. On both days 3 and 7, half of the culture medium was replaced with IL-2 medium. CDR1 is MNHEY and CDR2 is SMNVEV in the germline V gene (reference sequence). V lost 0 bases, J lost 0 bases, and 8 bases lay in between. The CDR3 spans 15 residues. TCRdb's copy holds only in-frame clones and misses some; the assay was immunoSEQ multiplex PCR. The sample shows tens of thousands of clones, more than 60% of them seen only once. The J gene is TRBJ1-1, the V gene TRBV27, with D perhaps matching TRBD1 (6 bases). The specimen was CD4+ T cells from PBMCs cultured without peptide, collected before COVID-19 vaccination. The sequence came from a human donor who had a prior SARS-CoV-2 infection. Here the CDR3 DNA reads TGTGCCAGCAGTTTATCCTGGGGGCTGAACACTGAAGCTTTCTTT. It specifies CASSLSWGLNTEAFF.